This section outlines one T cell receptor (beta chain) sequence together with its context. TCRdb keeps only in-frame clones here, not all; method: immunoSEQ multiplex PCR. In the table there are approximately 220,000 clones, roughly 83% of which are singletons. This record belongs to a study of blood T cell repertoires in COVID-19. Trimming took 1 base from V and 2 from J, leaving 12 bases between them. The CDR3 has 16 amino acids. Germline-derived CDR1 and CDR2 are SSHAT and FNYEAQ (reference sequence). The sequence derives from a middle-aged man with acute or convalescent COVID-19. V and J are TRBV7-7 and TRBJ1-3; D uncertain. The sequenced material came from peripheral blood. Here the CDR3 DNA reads TGTGCCAGCAGCTTAGGGGCCCCGGGAACTGGAAACACCATATATTTT. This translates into CASSLGAPGTGNTIYF.